Listed here are 19 T cell receptor beta chains from one sample, sequenced in a study of blood T cell repertoires in COVID-19. Profiling relied on immunoSEQ multiplex PCR, and the TCRdb table lists in-frame clones only, not all of them. This sample has under 250,000 clones; approximately 83% occur once, and the top ten carry around 4.4%. The specimen sequenced was peripheral blood. These receptors all come from a man aged 45-65 years with active or convalescent COVID-19.

This chain uses TRBV29-1 with TRBJ1-1; D remains ambiguous. This CDR3 region has 11 residues. The V and J ends lost 7 bases and 5 bases respectively, with 11 bases between them. Germline assignment: CDR1 SQVTM and CDR2 ANQGSEA. In DNA, the CDR3 is TGCAGCGCTGCCCGGGGTACTGAAGCTTTCTTT. It specifies CSAARGTEAFF.

V gene TRBV19 combines with J gene TRBJ1-4, with 8 bases that match TRBD1. CDR1 LNHDA and CDR2 SQIVND come from the germline V gene (reference sequence). The trim removed 4 bases at V and 2 bases at J, leaving 6 bases unmatched. The CDR3 has 16 residues. Here the CDR3 DNA reads TGTGCCAGTAGTAGAACAGGGGGTTGGACTAATGAAAAACTGTTTTTT. Amino acid sequence: CASSRTGGWTNEKLFF.

CDR3 protein: CASSKEVGPSGKLFF. The CDR3 DNA sequence: TGTGCCAGCAGCAAAGAGGTGGGGCCCTCGGGAAAACTGTTTTTT. This sequence joins TRBV21-1 and TRBJ1-4; no DNA check was done on the table's D call, TRBD1. TRBV21-1 is a pseudogene locus. This CDR3 is 15 amino acids long.

V and J are TRBV9 and TRBJ1-3; a possible D gene is TRBD1 (5 bases). Germline CDR1 and CDR2: SGDLS and YYNGEE. The CDR3 length is 17 residues. Trimming removed 0 bases from V and 0 bases from J, with 13 bases in between. The CDR3 DNA is TGTGCCAGCAGCGTAGACCGTGTGGGGCCCTCTGGAAACACCATATATTTT. Translated: CASSVDRVGPSGNTIYF.

The J gene is TRBJ2-1, the V gene TRBV4-3, with 8 bases identical to TRBD2. V shed 1 base, J shed 3 bases, and the junction held 2 bases outside the gene matches. In germline, CDR1 is LGHNA, CDR2 YSLEER. CDR3 length: 15 amino acids. Here the CDR3 DNA reads TGCGCCAGCAGCCAAGCGCGGGGGGTCTACAATGAGCAGTTCTTC. Translation: CASSQARGVYNEQFF.

V gene TRBV19 combines with J gene TRBJ1-5; TRBD1 agrees at 7 bases. The J segment lost 3 bases and the V segment lost 3 bases, leaving 8 bases of the junction unmatched. Germline V gives CDR1 LNHDA, CDR2 SQIVND (reference sequence). The CDR3 has 16 amino acids. CDR3 sequence reads: CASSMGTVWNNQPQHF. The CDR3, as DNA: TGTGCCAGTAGTATGGGGACAGTCTGGAACAATCAGCCCCAGCATTTT.

The chain uses TRBV7-3 and TRBJ2-3; 12 bases agree with TRBD2. Germline V gene data show CDR1 as SGHTA and CDR2 as FQGTGA. V lost 4 bases and J lost 4; bases outside the gene matches: 6. The CDR3 covers 16 residues. The CDR3 spells CASSSSSGGVPDTQYF. The CDR3 DNA sequence: TGTGCCAGCAGCTCGTCTAGCGGGGGGGTCCCAGATACGCAGTATTTT.

The chain carries TRBV4-3 and TRBJ2-1; D may be TRBD1 (6 bases). V dropped 1 base and J dropped 5 bases, with 12 bases sitting between them. In germline, CDR1 is LGHNA, CDR2 YSLEER. The CDR3 has 15 residues. CDR3 sequence reads: CASSQANTGNNEQFF. The CDR3 DNA is TGCGCCAGCAGCCAAGCTAATACAGGGAACAATGAGCAGTTCTTC.

The gene calls are TRBV6-5 and TRBJ2-7; D may be TRBD1 (6 bases). In germline, CDR1 is MNHEY, CDR2 SVGAGI. The CDR3 is 15 amino acids. With 6 bases removed from V and 2 bases from J, the gap between germline ends came to 17 bases. CDR3 in DNA: TGTGCCAGCAGCTTCGGCAGGGGAAATACCTACGAGCAGTACTTC. Its translation is CASSFGRGNTYEQYF.

This chain connects TRBV9 to TRBJ1-5, with D tentatively TRBD1 (6 bases). Looked up from germline, CDR1 is SGDLS and CDR2 is YYNGEE. The length of the CDR3 is 13 residues. Trimming left V 0 bases short and J 9 bases short, with 10 bases between. The CDR3 region is CASSVGTVAPQHF. The DNA of the CDR3 is TGTGCCAGCAGCGTAGGGACAGTTGCGCCCCAGCATTTT.

The CDR3 protein is CAWSLGGTNYGYTF. The CDR3 DNA follows: TGTGCCTGGAGTCTAGGGGGTACTAACTATGGCTACACCTTC. V gene TRBV30 combines with J gene TRBJ1-2, with D perhaps matching TRBD1 (6 bases). CDR3 size: 14 residues. The V gene's germline CDR1 is GTSNPN and CDR2 SVGIG (reference sequence). V lost 2 bases to trimming and J lost 0 bases, with 10 bases between them.

The rearrangement joins TRBV12-3 or TRBV12-4 to TRBJ1-1; D ambiguous. V lost 1 base to trimming and J lost 7 bases, with 10 bases between them. This CDR3 is 13 amino acids long. CDR3 protein: CASSLGSGGEAFF. The CDR3 DNA reads TGTGCCAGCAGTTTAGGTTCAGGAGGTGAAGCTTTCTTT.

J is TRBJ2-1 and V is TRBV19; 14 bases map to TRBD2. Per germline, CDR1 LNHDA and CDR2 SQIVND (reference sequence). The CDR3 has 16 amino acids. V gave up 3 bases and J gave up 10 bases; unmatched junction bases: 8. CDR3 residues: CASSMSGTSGGDEQFF. DNA of the CDR3: TGTGCCAGTAGTATGTCCGGGACTAGCGGGGGTGACGAGCAGTTCTTC.

A note on this clone: The identical CDR3 is also encoded by other nucleotide sequences in the sample. The V call is TRBV12-3 or TRBV12-4, the J call TRBJ1-1; D gene uncertain. The CDR3 has 13 residues. The germline V and J ends were trimmed by 2 bases and 1 base, with 5 bases remaining between them. Written as DNA, the CDR3 is TGTGCCAGCAGTTTAACGGGGAACACTGAAGCTTTCTTT. It codes for CASSLTGNTEAFF.

The chain combines TRBV6-2 or TRBV6-3 with TRBJ1-1; tentative D call: TRBD1 (6 bases). The V gene's germline CDR1 is MNHEY and CDR2 SVGEGT. V shed 6 bases and J shed 3 bases, with 14 bases lying between them. The CDR3 is 14 residues long. CDR3 nucleotide sequence: TGTGCCAGCAGCCCGGGGGGGGCCTACACTGAAGCTTTCTTT. It specifies CASSPGGAYTEAFF.

The genes are TRBV9 and TRBJ2-1, with 10 bases fitting TRBD1. The V gene's germline CDR1 is SGDLS and CDR2 YYNGEE. Trimming took 3 bases from V and 9 from J; bases not matched to a gene: 9. The CDR3 sequence is 15 residues long. The CDR3 bases are TGTGCCAGCAGCGCCACCGGGACAGGGGCGGGTGAGCAGTTCTTC. This translates into CASSATGTGAGEQFF.

J is TRBJ1-5 and V is TRBV6-4; perhaps TRBD1 as D (5 bases). CDR1 is MRHNA, CDR2 SNTAGT, per germline. The V gene lost 3 bases and the J gene lost 0 bases, with 9 bases spanning the gap. The CDR3 has 15 residues. CDR3 sequence reads: CASSESGFSNQPQHF. CDR3 bases: TGTGCCAGCAGTGAATCAGGGTTTAGCAATCAGCCCCAGCATTTT.

The chain couples TRBV7-9 to TRBJ2-7; a weak D match, TRBD1 (6 bases). The CDR3 loop spans 13 amino acids. Trimming pared 3 bases from V and 6 bases from J, leaving 12 bases between. The germline CDR1 and CDR2 sequences are SEHNR and FQNEAQ (reference sequence). This CDR3 is CASSFATGTEQYF. CDR3 nucleotides: TGTGCCAGCAGCTTCGCTACAGGGACCGAGCAGTACTTC.

A single count supports this clone. This rearrangement joins TRBV4-3 to TRBJ1-2; D ambiguous. Per germline, CDR1 LGHNA and CDR2 YSLEER. The germline V and J ends were trimmed by 1 base and 3 bases, with 6 bases remaining between them. This CDR3 is built from 13 residues. CDR3 sequence reads: CASSQVTDYGYTF. CDR3 DNA: TGCGCCAGCAGCCAAGTAACGGACTATGGCTACACCTTC.